Below, 20 T cell receptor beta chains from the same sample are listed, as sequenced in a study of shared clonotypes between healthy human individuals. Measured with immunoSEQ multiplex PCR; TCRdb has only the in-frame clones, and not every one. The sample records 2,500,000 or so clones, about 90% being singletons. The material sequenced was naive CD4+ T cells from PBMCs. Subset in this sample: CD45RA+ positively selected. The receptors stem from a man aged 18 to 29 in good health. Some clones in this sample may be carry-over from other donors' samples.

This chain uses TRBV7-2 with TRBJ1-4; D is ambiguous. Germline V gene lookup returns CDR1 SGHTA and CDR2 FQGNSA. CDR3 length: 12 residues. Trimming shortened V by 4 bases and J by 4 bases, and 4 bases separated the two germline ends. The CDR3 sequence: CASSWINEKLFF. The CDR3 nucleotides are TGTGCCAGCAGCTGGATTAATGAAAAACTGTTTTTT.

This sequence joins TRBV25-1 and TRBJ2-1, with D possibly being TRBD2 (5 bases). V was trimmed by 9 bases and J by 6 bases, leaving 12 bases between them. The CDR3 covers 12 residues. In germline, CDR1 is MGHDK, CDR2 SYGVNS. In DNA, the CDR3 is TGTGCCAGTCGAGGGCCCATCAATGAGCAGTTCTTC. It translates to CASRGPINEQFF.

The chain carries TRBV28 and TRBJ1-4, with 8 positions matching TRBD1. Trimming took 10 bases from V and 3 from J; bases not matched to a gene: 10. This CDR3 spans 15 amino acids. In germline, CDR1 is MDHEN, CDR2 SYDVKM. CDR3 residues: CATKNPGGSNEKLFF. CDR3 nucleotide sequence: TGTGCCACCAAGAACCCAGGGGGCTCTAATGAAAAACTGTTTTTT.

The V gene is TRBV9, the J gene TRBJ1-2; D not certain. The CDR3 loop spans 15 amino acids. Looked up from germline, CDR1 is SGDLS and CDR2 is YYNGEE. V was shortened by 2 bases and J by 8 bases, with 19 bases between the two germline ends. Here the CDR3 DNA reads TGTGCCAGCAGCGTTTCGCCAGAGGCCGTTAGAGGCTACACCTTC. It codes for CASSVSPEAVRGYTF.

V usage is TRBV28 and J usage is TRBJ1-2; a possible D gene is TRBD1 (6 bases). V shed 7 bases and J shed 4 bases, with 13 bases lying between them. From germline, CDR1 is MDHEN and CDR2 SYDVKM. The CDR3 consists of 13 residues. The CDR3 sequence is CASIQGPRYGYTF. CDR3 nucleotide sequence: TGTGCCAGCATCCAGGGGCCCCGCTATGGCTACACCTTC.

This clone appeared once. The chain is built from TRBV6-5 and TRBJ2-7; D could derive from TRBD1 or TRBD2 (5 bases each). Looked up from germline, CDR1 is MNHEY and CDR2 is SVGAGI. V was cut by 4 bases and J by 4 bases, with 20 bases left in between. This CDR3 spans 16 amino acids. CDR3 in amino acids: CASSLPGPLHRYEQYF. The CDR3 region has the DNA TGTGCCAGCAGTTTACCGGGACCCCTTCACCGATACGAGCAGTACTTC.

The rearrangement links TRBV5-1 to TRBJ2-3, with 9 bases that match TRBD1. Germline V gives CDR1 SGHRS, CDR2 YFSETQ. CDR3 length equals 13 residues. V dropped 7 bases and J dropped 4; count of bases not matched to a gene: 4. In nucleotides, the CDR3 is TGCGCCAGCGAAACAGGGGGCGCAGATACGCAGTATTTT. Residues: CASETGGADTQYF.

The CDR3 DNA sequence: TGTGCCAGCAGCTTGGTAGCGGGAGTAAGCGGTGAGCAGTTCTTC. It yields the protein CASSLVAGVSGEQFF. The chain employs TRBV11-3 and TRBJ2-1, with 9 bases fitting TRBD2. The junction had 9 bases not matched to a gene; V was cut back by 3 bases and J by 9 bases. The CDR3 has 15 residues. Germline V gene sequence: CDR1 SGHNT, CDR2 YENEEA. Supplemented by reference TRBV11-3 and TRBJ2-1, the full variable domain reads EAGVVQSPRYKIIEKKQPVAFWCNPISGHNTLYWYLQNLGQGPELLIRYENEEAVDDSQLPKDRFSAERLKGVDSTLKIQPAELGDSAVYLCASSLVAGVSGEQFFGPGTRLTVL.

On this clone itself: The junction and the germline gene differ at one end; a read error may be behind it. The DNA for the CDR3 is TGTGCCAGCAGCAGGGACCCGAGCTTT. Translating gives CASSRDPSF. This chain connects TRBV2 to TRBJ1-1; possible D gene TRBD1, 5 bases. This CDR3 has 9 residues. CDR1 and CDR2 (germline): SNHLY, FYNNEI.

CDR3 bases: TGCGCCAGCAGATCGGGCCCCGGAGGCACTGAAGCTTTCTTT. Translating gives CASRSGPGGTEAFF. The chain carries TRBV5-1 and TRBJ1-1, with D unclear. The CDR3 runs 14 residues. Trimming shortened V by 5 bases and J by 4 bases, and 15 bases separated the two germline ends. The germline V gene encodes CDR1 SGHRS and CDR2 YFSETQ.

The rearrangement uses TRBV2 and TRBJ2-3, with D possibly being TRBD2 (7 bases). CDR1 and CDR2 from the germline V gene are SNHLY and FYNNEI. The CDR3 runs 13 residues. V was pared by 6 bases and J by 2 bases, with 9 bases between. The CDR3 sequence: CASSGGPTDTQYF. Written as DNA, the CDR3 is TGTGCCAGCAGCGGGGGGCCCACAGATACGCAGTATTTT.

The chain couples TRBV28 to TRBJ2-2, with 14 bases that match TRBD2. This CDR3 has 20 residues. J was trimmed by 0 bases and V by 5 bases; bases with no gene match: 11. From germline, CDR1 is MDHEN and CDR2 SYDVKM. Here the CDR3 reads CASSPNPGTSGRSNTGELFF. CDR3 DNA sequence: TGTGCCAGCAGTCCCAACCCCGGGACTAGCGGGAGATCGAACACCGGGGAGCTGTTTTTT.

The chain couples TRBV7-9 to TRBJ1-1; 7 bases are a match to TRBD1. The CDR3 totals 15 residues. Germline loops: CDR1 SEHNR, CDR2 FQNEAQ (reference sequence). V shed 5 bases, J shed 2 bases, and the junction held 8 bases outside the gene matches. DNA of the CDR3: TGTGCCAGCAGCCGGGACAGACAAGTCAACACTGAAGCTTTCTTT. It specifies CASSRDRQVNTEAFF.

For this clone: The identical CDR3 is also encoded by other nucleotide sequences in the sample. CDR3 coding DNA: TGCGCCAGCAGCTTATCCGGGCCGGGCACAGATACGCAGTATTTT. Translation: CASSLSGPGTDTQYF. The chain combines TRBV5-1 with TRBJ2-3, with D unresolved. This CDR3 has 15 residues. Germline lookup yields CDR1 SGHRS and CDR2 YFSETQ. V gave up 2 bases and J gave up 1 base, with 11 bases separating them.

V and J are TRBV5-1 and TRBJ2-5; TRBD2 matches at 11 bases. The germline gives CDR1 SGHRS, CDR2 YFSETQ. The CDR3 covers 13 residues. J gave up 4 bases and V 4 bases, and 0 bases lay outside the gene matches. Here the CDR3 DNA reads TGCGCCAGCAGCGGGACTAGCGGAGAGACCCAGTACTTC. This gives the protein CASSGTSGETQYF. Based on the CDR3 plus reference TRBV5-1 and TRBJ2-5, the full variable domain is KAGVTQTPRYLIKTRGQQVTLSCSPISGHRSVSWYQQTPGQGLQFLFEYFSETQRNKGNFPGRFSGRQFSNSRSEMNVSTLELGDSALYLCASSGTSGETQYFGPGTRLLVL.

The chain joins TRBV7-2 to TRBJ2-1, with D maybe TRBD2 (5 bases). The CDR3 loop spans 15 amino acids. CDR1 and CDR2 from the germline V gene are SGHTA and FQGNSA. The V end was cut by 4 bases, the J end by 1 base, with 11 bases between. Here the CDR3 reads CASSSSRGSYNEQFF. The CDR3 DNA sequence: TGTGCCAGCAGCTCCAGCCGAGGGTCCTACAATGAGCAGTTCTTC.

V usage is TRBV9 and J usage is TRBJ2-5; D unclear. The CDR3 runs 14 residues. CDR1 and CDR2 (germline): SGDLS, YYNGEE. The germline V and J ends were trimmed by 4 bases and 5 bases, with 15 bases remaining between them. CDR3 bases: TGTGCCAGCAGCCGTGACCAGCCCGGGGAGACCCAGTACTTC. Amino acid sequence: CASSRDQPGETQYF.

J is TRBJ1-4 and V is TRBV18; D not certain. Germline CDR1 reads KGHSH; CDR2 reads LQKENI. This CDR3 has 15 residues. Trimming pared 3 bases from V and 3 bases from J, leaving 11 bases between. The CDR3 protein is CASSPMGTPNEKLFF. CDR3 in DNA: TGTGCCAGCTCACCCATGGGAACACCTAATGAAAAACTGTTTTTT.

V and J are TRBV4-2 and TRBJ1-2, with 7 positions matching TRBD1. J lost 4 bases, V lost 0 bases, and 5 bases had no gene match. The germline V gene encodes CDR1 LGHNA and CDR2 YNFKEQ. CDR3 length: 15 residues. The CDR3 bases are TGTGCCAGCAGCCAAGAACAGGGGATTTCCTATGGCTACACCTTC. Protein: CASSQEQGISYGYTF.

This chain links TRBV6-5 with TRBJ2-6; D not resolved. In germline, CDR1 is MNHEY, CDR2 SVGAGI. The CDR3 contains 16 residues. Trimming took 0 bases from V and 4 from J, leaving 10 bases between them. The CDR3 protein is CASSYSKGYGANVLTF. In DNA form, the CDR3 reads TGTGCCAGCAGTTACTCGAAAGGGTACGGGGCCAACGTCCTGACTTTC.